Listed here are 3 T cell receptor beta chains from one sample, sequenced in a study of blood T cells in healthy people across ages. With a J-beta primer mix and a sample-barcoded 5' primer, a second PCR ran about 6 to 11 cycles. In TCRdb, the 5' RACE reads were re-called with MiXCR into one record per CDR3 protein. Found here are approximately 850,000 distinct CDR3 sequences, 58% of them singletons; the top ten hold roughly 20%. What was sequenced was blood. These receptors originate from a man aged 25 to 45 in good health.

The rearrangement uses TRBV28 and TRBJ2-4; TRBD1 is a possible D gene (7 bases). The J call may be in error: the DNA end matches TRBJ2-7 better. Germline V lookup: CDR1 MDHEN, CDR2 SYDVKM. The CDR3 covers 14 residues. In DNA form, the CDR3 reads TGTGCCAGCAGGCTCGCGGGACAGAGCTACGAGCAGTACTTC. Protein product: CASRLAGQSYEQYF.

The CDR3 DNA follows: TGTGCCATCAGCCGCGGGATCCGGGACAACCAAGAGACCCAGTACTTC. Translated: CAISRGIRDNQETQYF. The chain is built from TRBV10-3 and TRBJ2-5; either TRBD1 or TRBD2 may fit D (6 bases each). With 6 bases removed from V and 0 bases from J, the gap between germline ends came to 17 bases. Germline values: CDR1 ENHRY, CDR2 SYGVKD. CDR3 length: 16 amino acids.

This rearrangement joins TRBV7-2 to TRBJ2-1, with TRBD2 matching 7 bases. Germline V CDR1 and CDR2: SGHTA, FQGNSA. The CDR3 consists of 13 residues. J was trimmed by 9 bases and V by 6 bases; bases with no gene match: 8. The CDR3 DNA sequence: TGTGCCAGCAGAGTAGCGGGTGGAAGTGAGCAGTTCTTC. Amino acids: CASRVAGGSEQFF.